This passage covers 13 T cell receptor beta chains from one sample sequenced in a study of post-analysis software for immune sequencing data. Prepared TCR beta cDNA libraries contained unique molecular identifiers. TCRdb independently ran MiXCR on the PCR reads; one entry per CDR3 protein. The sample has 160,000 or so distinct CDR3 sequences; about 37% are singletons. The sample consisted of blood, taken after autologous hematopoietic stem cell transplantation. These receptors were taken from a girl aged 5-17 years with multiple sclerosis.

This clonotype was recorded a few times. This chain uses TRBV12-3 or TRBV12-4 with TRBJ1-2, with D tentatively TRBD1 (5 bases). This CDR3 has 15 amino acids. Trimming removed 7 bases at V and 0 bases at J, with 15 bases between. CDR3 sequence: CASTGDGSTNYGYTF. In nucleotides, the CDR3 is TGTGCCAGCACCGGGGACGGATCAACTAACTATGGCTACACCTTC.

The chain couples TRBV20-1 to TRBJ2-1; the match to TRBD2 covers 10 bases. Unmatched junction bases numbered 6, after V lost 3 bases and J lost 13 bases. Germline CDR1 and CDR2: DFQATT and SNEGSKA (reference sequence). This CDR3 comprises 12 residues. The DNA for the CDR3 is TGCAGTGCTAGTGAGGGACTAGCGCGTCAGTTCTTC. Protein: CSASEGLARQFF.

This clonotype was counted between two and nine times. The J gene is TRBJ2-3, the V gene TRBV27, with 10 bases identical to TRBD2. Trimming cost V 5 bases and J 0 bases; bases outside gene matches: 11. The CDR3 covers 18 residues. CDR1 and CDR2 (germline): MNHEY, SMNVEV (reference sequence). CDR3 region: CASSGLGTSAHSTDTQYF. CDR3 DNA sequence: TGTGCCAGCAGTGGTTTGGGGACTAGCGCGCATAGCACAGATACGCAGTATTTT.

The gene calls are TRBV20-1 and TRBJ2-1, with 10 bases that match TRBD2. CDR3 length: 15 amino acids. Trimming removed 3 bases from V and 8 bases from J; junction bases left unmatched: 10. The germline V gene has CDR1 DFQATT and CDR2 SNEGSKA (reference sequence). The CDR3 bases are TGCAGTGCTAGCTCCTTGACTAGCGGGTACGATGAGCAGTTCTTC. The encoded protein is CSASSLTSGYDEQFF.

This clonotype was seen a single time. This chain links TRBV4-1 with TRBJ1-2; D gene ambiguous. Germline CDR1 and CDR2: MGHRA and YSYEKL. The length of the CDR3 is 15 residues. Trimming removed 3 bases from V and 4 bases from J, with 15 bases in between. The chain's CDR3 is CASSQDWEVGYGYTF. The CDR3 DNA sequence: TGCGCCAGCAGCCAGGATTGGGAGGTGGGCTATGGCTACACCTTC.

This clonotype has ten or more counts. V is TRBV29-1 and J is TRBJ2-7; 7 nucleotides agree with TRBD1. V shed 3 bases and J 6 bases; nucleotides not matched to a gene: 8. The CDR3 contains 13 residues. CDR1 and CDR2 (germline): SQVTM, ANQGSEA. DNA for the CDR3: TGCAGCGTTGATAGGGAAGGGGGCGGCGAGCAGTACTTC. It is translated as CSVDREGGGEQYF.

The J gene is TRBJ1-5, the V gene TRBV2; no clear D. Looked up from germline, CDR1 is SNHLY and CDR2 is FYNNEI. Trimming stripped 7 bases from V and 5 bases from J, with 12 bases between. The CDR3 is 13 residues long. For the CDR3, the DNA is TGTGCCAGCACCCTAGACGGAGATCAGCCCCAGCATTTT. Its translation is CASTLDGDQPQHF.

The sample holds a few counts of this clonotype. Written as DNA, the CDR3 is TGCAGTGCTAGAAGGTCGTGGACGGGGCTAGCGGGAAAGAAGGAGACCCAGTACTTC. Translation gives CSARRSWTGLAGKKETQYF. The chain recombines TRBV20-1 with TRBJ2-5; 9 bases match TRBD2. CDR1 DFQATT and CDR2 SNEGSKA come from the germline V gene (reference sequence). V lost 2 bases, J lost 5 bases, and 21 bases stayed unmatched. This CDR3 contains 19 residues.

This clonotype has just one count. The V call is TRBV29-1, the J call TRBJ1-1, with unresolved D. The germline V gene has CDR1 SQVTM and CDR2 ANQGSEA. Deletions cut 5 bases from V and 0 bases from J, with 7 bases between. This CDR3 comprises 12 residues. In nucleotides, the CDR3 is TGCAGCGTTCAGACCATGAACACTGAAGCTTTCTTT. This encodes CSVQTMNTEAFF.

Concerning this clonotype: Since a much larger clone is just one base distant, this may be a read error. The gene calls are TRBV20-1 and TRBJ2-1, with 8 nucleotides matching TRBD2. Germline lookup yields CDR1 DFQATT and CDR2 SNEGSKA (reference sequence). The CDR3 length is 13 residues. V trimming: 3 bases; J trimming: 10 bases; junction bases outside the gene matches: 8. The CDR3 is CSASLSGSYEQFF. The CDR3 DNA reads as TGCAGTGCTAGTCTAAGCGGGAGCTACGAGCAGTTCTTC.

The chain carries TRBV7-2 and TRBJ2-1; 7 nucleotides line up with TRBD2. The J call is doubtful: the DNA matches TRBJ2-7 better. CDR1 is SGHTA, CDR2 FQGNSA, per germline. The length of the CDR3 is 17 residues. CDR3 sequence: CASSPEWGGGTYNEQYF. The CDR3 DNA is TGTGCCAGCAGCCCCGAGTGGGGGGGAGGTACCTACAATGAGCAGTACTTC.

This chain uses TRBV12-3 or TRBV12-4 with TRBJ1-1; D is undetermined. This CDR3 comprises 14 residues. Trimming stripped 3 bases from V and 5 bases from J, with 13 bases between. In DNA, the CDR3 is TGTGCCAGCAGTTTTACCCGGAGTGGAACTGAAGCTTTCTTT. Protein sequence: CASSFTRSGTEAFF.

J is TRBJ2-5 and V is TRBV4-1; 8 bases match TRBD1. The CDR3 contains 16 residues. The J segment lost 4 bases and the V segment lost 6 bases, leaving 13 bases of the junction unmatched. Germline CDR1 is MGHRA and CDR2 is YSYEKL. CDR3 nucleotides: TGCGCCAGCAGTCAGACAGCAGGGGGCGTTGGAGAGACCCAGTACTTC. It specifies CASSQTAGGVGETQYF.